Following are 3 T cell receptor beta chains from one sample sequenced in a study of PD-1 blockade in classical Hodgkin lymphoma. Profiling relied on immunoSEQ multiplex PCR, and the TCRdb table lists in-frame clones only, not all of them. The top ten hold about 15% of the sample, which has 25,000 to 35,000 clones, roughly 70% seen once. In every patient, relapse followed autologous stem cell transplantation, while exposure to brentuximab vedotin differed. Here the sequenced sample was peripheral blood mononuclear cells (PBMCs), taken before the second cycle of nivolumab. Receptors originate from a human donor with classical Hodgkin lymphoma.

The chain joins TRBV28 to TRBJ1-5; D might be TRBD1 (5 bases). In germline, CDR1 is MDHEN, CDR2 SYDVKM. The CDR3 is 15 residues long. V lost 5 bases and J 4 bases, leaving 15 bases between the germline ends. The CDR3 DNA follows: TGTGCCAGCAGTCTAAACCCTCGGACAAATCAGCCCCAGCATTTT. Protein sequence: CASSLNPRTNQPQHF.

This chain connects TRBV4-1 to TRBJ1-1, with TRBD1 matching 7 bases. The CDR3 extends over 15 amino acids. Germline CDR1 reads MGHRA; CDR2 reads YSYEKL. With V trimmed by 5 bases and J by 4 bases, 10 bases remained unmatched. CDR3 sequence reads: CASSNRDSLFTEAFF. The CDR3 nucleotides read TGCGCCAGCAGCAACCGGGACAGCTTATTCACTGAAGCTTTCTTT.

CDR3 in DNA: TGTGCCAGCAGTTCCTTTGGCGGGGGGGCGGTGGATACGCAGTATTTT. It yields the protein CASSSFGGGAVDTQYF. The chain couples TRBV28 to TRBJ2-3, with 9 bases matching TRBD2. With V trimmed by 4 bases and J by 6 bases, 11 bases remained unmatched. CDR3 length: 16 residues. Germline V gives CDR1 MDHEN, CDR2 SYDVKM.